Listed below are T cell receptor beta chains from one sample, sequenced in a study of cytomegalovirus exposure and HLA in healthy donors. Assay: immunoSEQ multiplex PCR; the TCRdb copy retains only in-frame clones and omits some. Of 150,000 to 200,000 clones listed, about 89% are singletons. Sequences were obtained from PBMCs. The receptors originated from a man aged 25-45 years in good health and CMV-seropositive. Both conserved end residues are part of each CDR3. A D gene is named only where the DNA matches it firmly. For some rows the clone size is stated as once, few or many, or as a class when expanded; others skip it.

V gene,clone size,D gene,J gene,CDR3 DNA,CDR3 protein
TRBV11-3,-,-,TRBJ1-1,TGTGCCAGCAGCTTAGAAGGTTCGTGGAACCGAGAAAACACTGAAGCTTTCTTT,CASSLEGSWNRENTEAFF
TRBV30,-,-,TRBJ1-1,TGTGCCTGGAGGGGAGGGGTGGGCGCTTTCTTT,CAWRGGVGAFF
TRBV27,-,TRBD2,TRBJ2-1,TGTGCCAGCAGTACGGGACTAGCGAACTACAATGAGCAGTTCTTC,CASSTGLANYNEQFF
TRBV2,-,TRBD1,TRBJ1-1,TGTGCCAGCCGAGGACAGGGGGGCACTGAAGCTTTCTTT,CASRGQGGTEAFF
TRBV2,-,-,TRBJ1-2,TGTGCCAGCAGGTCGACGGGCTATGGCTACACCTTC,CASRSTGYGYTF
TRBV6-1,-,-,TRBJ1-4,TGTGCCAGCAGTGAACGGCGGTCAACTAATGAAAAACTGTTTTTT,CASSERRSTNEKLFF
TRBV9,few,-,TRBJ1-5,TGTGCCAGCAGCGTGGCCTACAATCAGCCCCAGCATTTT,CASSVAYNQPQHF
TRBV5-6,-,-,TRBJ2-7,TGTGCCAGCAGCGGGGGGACGGGCTCCTACGAGCAGTACTTC,CASSGGTGSYEQYF
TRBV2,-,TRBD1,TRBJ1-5,TGTGCCAGCAGTGAAAAAAGTGGGACAGGGGTTCAGCCCCAGCATTTT,CASSEKSGTGVQPQHF
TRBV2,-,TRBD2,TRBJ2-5,TGTGCCAGCAGTGAAAGGGCTAGCGGGGGCCAAGAGACCCAGTACTTC,CASSERASGGQETQYF
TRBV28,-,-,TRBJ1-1,TGTGCCAGCAGTTGGGGGAACACTGAAGCTTTCTTT,CASSWGNTEAFF
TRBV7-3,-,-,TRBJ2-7,TGTGCCAGCAGCTTAACGACGGCTTCCTACGAGCAGTACTTC,CASSLTTASYEQYF
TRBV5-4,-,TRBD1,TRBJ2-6,TGTGCCACGGGACAGGTCCGCTCTGGGGCCAACGTCCTGACTTTC,CATGQVRSGANVLTF
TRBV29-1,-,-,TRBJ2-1,TGCAGCGTGAAACCTAATGATGAGCAGTTCTTC,CSVKPNDEQFF
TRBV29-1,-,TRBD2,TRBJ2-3,TGCAGCGTTGCTAGCGGGACAGATACGCAGTATTTT,CSVASGTDTQYF
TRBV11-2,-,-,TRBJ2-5,TGTGCCAGCAGCCAGGGGGGACAAGAGACCCAGTACTTC,CASSQGGQETQYF
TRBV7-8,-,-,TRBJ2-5,TGTGCCAGCAGCTCGCTCCAAGAGACCCAGTACTTC,CASSSLQETQYF
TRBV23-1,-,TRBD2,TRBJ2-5,TGCGCCAGCCAAACGTGGGGGGGAGAGACCCAGTACTTC,CASQTWGGETQYF
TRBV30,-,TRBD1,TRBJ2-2,TGTGGCCGGGACAGCCTAACCGGGGAGCTGTTTTTT,CGRDSLTGELFF
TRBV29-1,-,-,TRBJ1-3,TGCAGCGCCGCTGGTGGGGGAAACACCATATATTTT,CSAAGGGNTIYF
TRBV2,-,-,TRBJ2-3,TGTGCCAGCAGTGAAACCTATGCAGATACGCAGTATTTT,CASSETYADTQYF
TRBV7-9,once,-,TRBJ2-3,TGTGCCAGCAGCTCTCGGACAGTCACAGATACGCAGTATTTT,CASSSRTVTDTQYF
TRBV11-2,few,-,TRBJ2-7,TGTGCCAGCAGCCTCGCCGACTCAACCTACGAGCAGTACTTC,CASSLADSTYEQYF
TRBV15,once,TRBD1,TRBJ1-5,TGTGCCACCAGCTTTACATCCGGACAGGGTCACGGGGGCCAGCATTTT,CATSFTSGQGHGGQHF
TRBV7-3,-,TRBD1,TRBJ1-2,TGTGCCAGCAGCCCAGAACCGACAGGGGCGAATGGCTACACCTTC,CASSPEPTGANGYTF